The 28 T cell receptor beta chains listed next were all sequenced from one sample in a study of T cell repertoires in cytomegalovirus infection. TCRdb reprocessed the reads via MiXCR and lists one record per CDR3 protein. Of hundreds of thousands of distinct CDR3 sequences listed, 20% to 25% are singletons. The sample was CD8+ T cells from PBMCs. Source of these receptors: a human donor in good health (CMV status not recorded). Some clones in this sample may be carry-over from other donors' samples.

The table lists this clonotype with a few counts. The chain is built from TRBV14 and TRBJ2-1; perhaps TRBD2 as D (7 bases). The CDR3 has 16 amino acids. CDR1 and CDR2 from the germline V gene are SGHDN and FVKESK. V dropped 0 bases and J dropped 8 bases, with 17 bases sitting between them. CDR3 sequence: CASSQERGPPWDEQFF. The CDR3 DNA follows: TGTGCCAGCAGCCAAGAGCGGGGGCCCCCTTGGGATGAGCAGTTCTTC.

This clonotype has ten or more counts. The V gene is TRBV4-1, the J gene TRBJ2-2; D remains unclear. Germline V gene lookup returns CDR1 MGHRA and CDR2 YSYEKL. Trimming took off 3 bases at V and 8 bases at J, with 28 bases between the two ends. The CDR3 length is 19 residues. DNA for the CDR3: TGCGCCAGCAGCCACTCACCTAAATCTTGGGGAACCCCGATGGGGGAGCTGTTTTTT. Translation: CASSHSPKSWGTPMGELFF.

This clonotype showed up just a few times. CDR3 protein: CASSFDGGRGTRAGELFF. For the CDR3, the DNA is TGTGCCAGCAGTTTTGACGGGGGCAGGGGAACCAGGGCCGGGGAGCTGTTTTTT. This sequence joins TRBV6-5 and TRBJ2-2, with D perhaps being TRBD1 or TRBD2 (6 bases each). This CDR3 comprises 18 residues. V shed 4 bases and J shed 6 bases, with 24 bases lying between them. Germline CDR1 is MNHEY and CDR2 is SVGAGI.

In this sample, this clonotype turned up a few times. The CDR3 DNA sequence: TGTGCCAGCAGCTCACCGGGACAGGGGACGCGGGCCGCAGCAAATGAGCAGTTCTTC. This translates into CASSSPGQGTRAAANEQFF. The rearrangement uses TRBV7-9 and TRBJ2-1; TRBD1 agrees at 10 bases. V gave up 4 bases and J gave up 7 bases; unmatched junction bases: 19. The CDR3 is 19 residues long. CDR1 is SEHNR, CDR2 FQNEAQ, per germline (reference sequence).

This clonotype has a handful of counts. The CDR3 region is CATSQGTEQFF. The CDR3 DNA sequence: TGTGCCACCAGTCAAGGGACTGAGCAGTTCTTC. V is TRBV24-1 and J is TRBJ2-1, with D perhaps matching TRBD1 or TRBD2 (5 bases each). The CDR3 has 11 amino acids. Trimming left V 6 bases short and J 9 bases short, with 8 bases between. Germline CDR1 is KGHDR and CDR2 is SFDVKD.

This clonotype was detected many times. The chain has TRBV11-3 and TRBJ2-2, with unresolved D. Trimming left V 6 bases short and J 3 bases short, with 5 bases between. The V gene's germline CDR1 is SGHNT and CDR2 YENEEA. The CDR3 contains 12 residues. Here the CDR3 DNA reads TGTGCCAGCAGAGATTACACCGGGGAGCTGTTTTTT. Translated, it gives CASRDYTGELFF.

This chain uses TRBV12-3 or TRBV12-4 with TRBJ2-7; D not resolved. The CDR3 is 15 residues long. Trimming shortened V by 5 bases and J by 7 bases, and 21 bases separated the two germline ends. CDR3 sequence reads: CASSPDPLAEDEQYF. CDR3 in DNA: TGTGCCAGCAGTCCGGACCCTCTGGCGGAAGATGAGCAGTACTTC.

This clonotype was picked up many times. The genes are TRBV7-9 and TRBJ1-4; D unresolved. This CDR3 spans 14 amino acids. Germline loops: CDR1 SEHNR, CDR2 FQNEAQ (reference sequence). Trimming took 3 bases from V and 5 from J, leaving 10 bases between them. CDR3 residues: CASSFLGSNEKLFF. The DNA of the CDR3 is TGTGCCAGCAGCTTTTTGGGGTCCAATGAAAAACTGTTTTTT.

The chain recombines TRBV19 with TRBJ2-1; 10 bases are a match to TRBD2. J gave up 10 bases and V 3 bases, and 3 bases lay outside the gene matches. The CDR3 has 13 residues. CDR1 is LNHDA and CDR2 is SQIVND in the germline V gene (reference sequence). CDR3 DNA: TGTGCCAGTAGTATTAGTAGCGGGGGGGAGCAGTTCTTC. Protein product: CASSISSGGEQFF.

This clonotype has ten or more counts. This CDR3 reads CASSVNRGFTYEQYV. Here the CDR3 DNA reads TGTGCCAGCAGTGTTAACAGGGGATTTACCTACGAGCAGTACGTC. The chain is built from TRBV28 and TRBJ2-7, with 7 nucleotides matching TRBD1. Losses at the gene ends were 5 bases for V and 2 bases for J; bases not matched to a gene: 9. From germline, CDR1 is MDHEN and CDR2 SYDVKM. The CDR3 is 15 amino acids.

The chain carries TRBV28 and TRBJ1-4; D unresolved. Trimming stripped 4 bases from V and 4 bases from J, with 10 bases between. This CDR3 has 14 amino acids. Germline values: CDR1 MDHEN, CDR2 SYDVKM. As DNA, the CDR3 is TGTGCCAGCAGTTACAACCGGAATAATGAAAAACTGTTTTTT. Translated: CASSYNRNNEKLFF. Looking up the rest from reference TRBV28 and TRBJ1-4 gives the full variable domain: DVKVTQSSRYLVKRTGEKVFLECVQDMDHENMFWYRQDPGLGLRLIYFSYDVKMKEKGDIPEGYSVSREKKERFSLILESASTNQTSMYLCASSYNRNNEKLFFGSGTQLSVL.

V usage is TRBV20-1 and J usage is TRBJ1-3; 9 nucleotides line up with TRBD1. Germline CDR1 reads DFQATT; CDR2 reads SNEGSKA (reference sequence). The CDR3 is made up of 14 amino acids. Losses at the gene ends were 5 bases for V and 10 bases for J; bases not matched to a gene: 12. This CDR3 reads CSAPDRGLKTTIYF. Written as DNA, the CDR3 is TGCAGTGCTCCCGACAGGGGGTTGAAAACGACCATATATTTT.

The chain carries TRBV6-1 and TRBJ1-6; D unresolved. The V gene lost 4 bases and the J gene lost 10 bases, with 11 bases spanning the gap. CDR1 is MNHNS and CDR2 is SASEGT in the germline V gene. CDR3 length equals 13 residues. Here the CDR3 reads CASSGRGVSPLHF. CDR3 bases: TGTGCCAGCAGTGGCCGTGGTGTCTCACCCCTCCACTTT.

The chain carries TRBV2 and TRBJ2-5; TRBD2 is a possible D gene (5 bases). Trimming took off 6 bases at V and 9 bases at J, with 11 bases between the two ends. The germline CDR1 and CDR2 sequences are SNHLY and FYNNEI. The CDR3 has 11 amino acids. The CDR3 protein is CASSQDYPQYF. DNA for the CDR3: TGTGCCAGCAGCCAAGACTACCCCCAGTACTTC.

This clonotype occurred many times. J is TRBJ2-7 and V is TRBV7-2; D ambiguous. V was cut by 3 bases and J by 0 bases, with 0 bases left in between. The CDR3 spans 11 residues. CDR1 is SGHTA and CDR2 is FQGNSA in the germline V gene. The CDR3 loop reads CASSFSYEQYF. Written as DNA, the CDR3 is TGTGCCAGCAGCTTCTCCTACGAGCAGTACTTC.

This clonotype was detected ten times or more. V is TRBV7-8 and J is TRBJ2-2; D perhaps matches TRBD1 (5 bases). The V end lost 1 base, the J end lost 1 base, and 7 bases lay between the germline ends. This CDR3 contains 15 residues. The germline V gene has CDR1 SGHVS and CDR2 FQNEAQ. CDR3 nucleotides: TGTGCCAGCAGCTTAGTTCAGGGGAACACCGGGGAGCTGTTTTTT. It codes for CASSLVQGNTGELFF.

In this sample, this clonotype turned up many times. J is TRBJ1-1 and V is TRBV29-1; perhaps TRBD1 as D (5 bases). V was clipped by 7 bases and J by 0 bases, with 12 bases between them. The germline V gene has CDR1 SQVTM and CDR2 ANQGSEA. The CDR3 sequence is 13 residues long. The CDR3 reads CSGTGLVNTEAFF. In DNA form, the CDR3 reads TGCAGCGGTACAGGACTTGTGAACACTGAAGCTTTCTTT.

This clonotype showed up many times. The J gene is TRBJ2-1, the V gene TRBV20-1; 10 nucleotides line up with TRBD1. This CDR3 has 16 amino acids. In germline, CDR1 is DFQATT, CDR2 SNEGSKA (reference sequence). Trimming removed 3 bases from V and 4 bases from J; junction bases left unmatched: 9. The DNA for the CDR3 is TGCAGTGCTAGTCTAGTTGGGACAGGGGATTACAATGAGCAGTTCTTC. Protein sequence: CSASLVGTGDYNEQFF.

This clonotype has at least ten counts. The V and J genes are TRBV12-3 or TRBV12-4 and TRBJ1-1, with a weak D call TRBD1 (5 bases). This CDR3 has 13 amino acids. V was shortened by 6 bases and J by 10 bases, with 18 bases between the two germline ends. The CDR3 nucleotides read TGTGCCAGCAGATGGGGGGTAGCAGAGGGAGCTTTCTTT. This translates into CASRWGVAEGAFF.

This chain links TRBV20-1 with TRBJ2-6; TRBD2 might be the D (6 bases). The CDR3 spans 14 residues. Germline CDR1 reads DFQATT; CDR2 reads SNEGSKA (reference sequence). Trimming took off 3 bases at V and 3 bases at J, with 9 bases between the two ends. The chain's CDR3 is CSAREGSGANVLTF. CDR3 in DNA: TGCAGTGCTAGGGAGGGAAGTGGGGCCAACGTCCTGACTTTC.

This clonotype was seen a few times. This chain uses TRBV6-2 or TRBV6-3 with TRBJ2-7; no reliable D call. The CDR3 contains 12 residues. Germline values: CDR1 MNHEY, CDR2 SVGEGT. The germline V and J ends were trimmed by 6 bases and 2 bases, with 8 bases remaining between them. This chain's CDR3 is CASRATPYEQYV. In nucleotides, the CDR3 is TGTGCCAGCAGGGCAACCCCCTACGAGCAGTACGTC.

The chain links TRBV12-3 or TRBV12-4 to TRBJ1-5; D is ambiguous. V lost 6 bases and J lost 0, with 18 bases in between. CDR3 length: 17 amino acids. DNA for the CDR3: TGTGCCAGCAGGGTGGAGGTGACCGGGGATAGCAATCAGCCCCAGCATTTT. Amino acid sequence: CASRVEVTGDSNQPQHF.

This clonotype was counted ten times or more. The gene calls are TRBV7-8 and TRBJ2-5, with D possibly being TRBD2 (6 bases). Germline assignment: CDR1 SGHVS and CDR2 FQNEAQ. V was trimmed by 2 bases and J by 0 bases, leaving 13 bases between them. This CDR3 is 16 amino acids long. The CDR3 here is CASSLIFSGDQETQYF. The CDR3, as DNA: TGTGCCAGCAGCTTAATCTTCTCGGGGGACCAAGAGACCCAGTACTTC.

This chain joins TRBV20-1 and TRBJ1-5; 10 bases line up with TRBD1. The CDR3 spans 13 residues. Per the germline V gene, CDR1 is DFQATT and CDR2 is SNEGSKA (reference sequence). Trimming cost V 6 bases and J 6 bases; bases outside gene matches: 5. In DNA, the CDR3 is TGCAGTGCGCCGGGACAGGGGAGTCAGCCCCAGCATTTT. This gives the protein CSAPGQGSQPQHF.

The chain uses TRBV7-6 and TRBJ1-1; TRBD1 agrees at 9 bases. Looked up from germline, CDR1 is SGHVS and CDR2 is FNYEAQ. Germline trimming cut 5 bases from V and 5 bases from J; bases unmatched to any gene: 6. The CDR3 has 14 residues. The CDR3 DNA follows: TGTGCCAGCAGCCACACAGACAGGGGGACTGAAGCTTTCTTT. As protein: CASSHTDRGTEAFF.

The chain couples TRBV28 to TRBJ2-7; perhaps TRBD2 as D (6 bases). The V gene's germline CDR1 is MDHEN and CDR2 SYDVKM. CDR3 length: 14 amino acids. The chain's CDR3 is CASGYRERFDEQYF. The CDR3 coding sequence is TGTGCTAGCGGATACCGGGAACGGTTTGACGAGCAGTACTTC.

This clonotype was found a few times. The chain has TRBV7-2 and TRBJ1-6, with D possibly matching TRBD1 (5 bases). The CDR3 runs 18 residues. V lost 4 bases to trimming and J lost 9 bases, with 25 bases between them. Per germline, CDR1 SGHTA and CDR2 FQGNSA. The CDR3 protein is CASSSTLFGGVSGSPLHF. CDR3 sequence (DNA): TGTGCCAGCAGCTCCACCTTATTCGGGGGGGTAAGCGGTTCACCCCTCCACTTT. Looking up the rest from reference TRBV7-2 and TRBJ1-6 gives the full variable domain: GAGVSQSPSNKVTEKGKDVELRCDPISGHTALYWYRQSLGQGLEFLIYFQGNSAPDKSGLPSDRFSAERTGGSVSTLTIQRTQQEDSAVYLCASSSTLFGGVSGSPLHFGNGTRLTVT.

The rearrangement links TRBV6-4 to TRBJ2-1; a weak D match, TRBD1 (6 bases). The V gene lost 6 bases and the J gene lost 3 bases, with 18 bases spanning the gap. This CDR3 has 16 residues. Germline CDR1 and CDR2: MRHNA and SNTAGT. CDR3 DNA sequence: TGTGCCAGCAGCCTACAGGGATGGAGGCTCTACAATGAGCAGTTCTTC. Translated: CASSLQGWRLYNEQFF.